These 24 T cell receptor beta chains were sequenced from one sample in a study of cytomegalovirus exposure and HLA in healthy donors. Use of 60 Vbeta and 13 Jbeta primers characterized the PCR. Generated by immunoSEQ multiplex PCR, the TCRdb table keeps only in-frame clones and is missing some. The table includes approximately 90,000 clones, around 8% detected once. Sequences were obtained from PBMCs. These receptors originate from a man between 45 and 60 years old in good health and CMV-seronegative.

The chain combines TRBV28 with TRBJ1-2; TRBD1 might be the D (6 bases). Germline values: CDR1 MDHEN, CDR2 SYDVKM. V was shortened by 2 bases and J by 8 bases, with 12 bases between the two germline ends. CDR3 length: 13 residues. CDR3: CASSLQGSRGYTF. CDR3 DNA sequence: TGTGCCAGCAGTTTACAGGGGTCAAGAGGCTACACCTTC.

There are a few counts of this clone. Here the CDR3 reads CASSEATGYSPLHF. CDR3 bases: TGTGCCAGCAGTGAAGCGACAGGGTATTCACCCCTCCACTTT. This rearrangement joins TRBV2 to TRBJ1-6, with TRBD1 identical over 7 bases. The CDR3 is 14 residues long. Germline CDR1 and CDR2: SNHLY and FYNNEI. The V gene end was trimmed by 0 bases and the J gene end by 8 bases; junction bases not matched to a gene: 1. The full variable domain, its missing parts supplied by reference TRBV2 and TRBJ1-6, is EPEVTQTPSHQVTQMGQEVILRCVPISNHLYFYWYRQILGQKVEFLVSFYNNEISEKSEIFDDQFSVERPDGSNFTLKIRSTKLEDSAMYFCASSEATGYSPLHFGNGTRLTVT.

This clone has just a few counts. This rearrangement joins TRBV5-3 to TRBJ2-3; 9 bases map to TRBD2. Being an ORF, TRBV5-3 has a function that is uncertain. This CDR3 region has 16 residues. Losses at the gene ends were 7 bases for V and 1 base for J; bases not matched to a gene: 10. In DNA form, the CDR3 reads TGTGCCAGAGCGCCTAGCGGGAAGGGGGGCACAGATACGCAGTATTTT. Amino acids: CARAPSGKGGTDTQYF.

This clone showed up just a few times. V and J are TRBV5-1 and TRBJ2-3, with TRBD2 matching over 9 bases. The CDR3 length is 19 residues. Germline V CDR1 and CDR2: SGHRS, YFSETQ. V shed 1 base, J shed 0 bases, and the junction held 12 bases outside the gene matches. CDR3 nucleotides: TGCGCCAGCAGCTTGAGCTTGCGGGGGGGCGTATCAAGCACAGATACGCAGTATTTT. This translates into CASSLSLRGGVSSTDTQYF.

The chain couples TRBV7-8 to TRBJ2-5; the D gene is possibly TRBD1 (6 bases). The CDR3 length is 15 residues. Trimming stripped 4 bases from V and 5 bases from J, with 17 bases between. Germline loops: CDR1 SGHVS, CDR2 FQNEAQ. CDR3 protein: CASSSGQRLGETQYF. The CDR3 DNA reads TGTGCCAGCAGCTCGGGACAACGACTCGGGGAGACCCAGTACTTC.

The chain combines TRBV6-4 with TRBJ2-7; a weak D match, TRBD1 (6 bases). Germline V CDR1 and CDR2: MRHNA, SNTAGT. Trimming shortened V by 4 bases and J by 3 bases, and 10 bases separated the two germline ends. This CDR3 spans 13 amino acids. CDR3 amino acids: CASSAQQGYEQYF. CDR3 sequence (DNA): TGTGCCAGCAGTGCCCAACAGGGCTACGAGCAGTACTTC.

The chain combines TRBV27 with TRBJ1-6; D gene ambiguous. This CDR3 spans 13 amino acids. The germline gives CDR1 MNHEY, CDR2 SMNVEV (reference sequence). The V gene lost 6 bases and the J gene lost 10 bases, with 13 bases spanning the gap. CDR3 bases: TGTGCCAGCAGCCTATTGGCAGGATCACCCCTCCACTTT. It specifies CASSLLAGSPLHF.

The chain carries TRBV18 and TRBJ1-2; D remains unclear. V was trimmed by 5 bases and J by 6 bases, leaving 10 bases between them. This CDR3 spans 12 amino acids. Germline CDR1 and CDR2: KGHSH and LQKENI. Here the CDR3 DNA reads TGTGCCAGCTCAGCCCTAAAAGATGGCTACACCTTC. Protein product: CASSALKDGYTF.

The sample holds a few counts of this clone. The V call is TRBV5-1, the J call TRBJ2-7; D perhaps matches TRBD2 (7 bases). Germline V gene data show CDR1 as SGHRS and CDR2 as YFSETQ. This CDR3 comprises 16 residues. The V end was cut by 4 bases, the J end by 3 bases, with 20 bases between. The CDR3 spells CASSPLGRGPDYEQYF. The CDR3 DNA reads TGCGCCAGCAGCCCCTTAGGGCGGGGGCCCGACTACGAGCAGTACTTC.

The chain has TRBV2 and TRBJ1-2; TRBD1 agrees at 10 bases. This CDR3 spans 14 amino acids. CDR1 SNHLY and CDR2 FYNNEI come from the germline V gene. Trimming cost V 6 bases and J 8 bases; bases outside gene matches: 9. The CDR3 DNA follows: TGTGCCAGCAGAGCCGGGACAGGGGTTGGGGGCTACACCTTC. Translating gives CASRAGTGVGGYTF. The whole variable domain, filled in from reference TRBV2 and TRBJ1-2, reads EPEVTQTPSHQVTQMGQEVILRCVPISNHLYFYWYRQILGQKVEFLVSFYNNEISEKSEIFDDQFSVERPDGSNFTLKIRSTKLEDSAMYFCASRAGTGVGGYTFGSGTRLTVV.

This chain links TRBV7-8 with TRBJ2-7, with 9 bases fitting TRBD2. Germline values: CDR1 SGHVS, CDR2 FQNEAQ. The CDR3 consists of 16 residues. The V segment lost 6 bases and the J segment 7 bases; nucleotides outside the gene matches: 16. CDR3 coding DNA: TGTGCCAGCAGGTCCAGGAGTAGCGGGAGTGAGGGAGAGCAGTACTTC. This translates into CASRSRSSGSEGEQYF.

The chain recombines TRBV9 with TRBJ2-2; 9 positions match TRBD2. Germline V gives CDR1 SGDLS, CDR2 YYNGEE. CDR3 length equals 15 residues. J was trimmed by 6 bases and V by 0 bases; bases with no gene match: 3. Written as DNA, the CDR3 is TGTGCCAGCAGCGTAGATGGGACTAGCCCCGGGGAGCTGTTTTTT. Residues: CASSVDGTSPGELFF.

The chain carries TRBV15 and TRBJ1-2; a possible D gene is TRBD1 (5 bases). V lost 2 bases, J lost 7 bases, and 17 bases lay in between. The CDR3 spans 15 residues. Per germline, CDR1 LNHNV and CDR2 YYDKDF (reference sequence). CDR3 bases: TGTGCCACCAGCAGAACGACAGCCTCCTCAGGTGGCTACACCTTC. It specifies CATSRTTASSGGYTF.

The chain is built from TRBV5-4 and TRBJ2-7; 8 positions match TRBD2. CDR1 is SGHNT, CDR2 YYREEE, per germline (reference sequence). This CDR3 is built from 16 residues. V dropped 3 bases and J dropped 2; count of bases not matched to a gene: 10. The CDR3 nucleotides are TGTGCCAGCAGCTCGTCGTCGTTAGCGGGAACCTACGAGCAGTACTTC. Translating gives CASSSSSLAGTYEQYF.

The gene calls are TRBV27 and TRBJ2-3; TRBD2 is a possible D gene (6 bases). V was pared by 5 bases and J by 3 bases, with 9 bases between. This CDR3 is 13 amino acids long. Germline loops: CDR1 MNHEY, CDR2 SMNVEV (reference sequence). The CDR3 region has the DNA TGTGCCAGCAGTCCTCGGGGGACAGATACGCAGTATTTT. This gives the protein CASSPRGTDTQYF.

In its sample, this clone was seen a few times. This chain joins TRBV4-3 and TRBJ2-3; 7 bases match TRBD2. Germline assignment: CDR1 LGHNA and CDR2 YSLEER. V gave up 5 bases and J gave up 5 bases; unmatched junction bases: 4. There are 13 residues in the CDR3. CDR3 in amino acids: CASSLERGDTQYF. Written as DNA, the CDR3 is TGCGCCAGCAGCTTAGAGCGGGGAGATACGCAGTATTTT.

This clone was seen a few times. This chain connects TRBV5-6 to TRBJ2-7; 7 bases fit TRBD2. After removal of 4 bases from V and 7 bases from J, the junction contained 23 bases not matched to a gene. The CDR3 totals 18 residues. Germline V gives CDR1 SGHDT, CDR2 YYEEEE. The CDR3 is CASSPPPLPGLVPREQYF. DNA of the CDR3: TGTGCCAGCAGCCCACCCCCTCTCCCCGGACTAGTCCCTCGGGAGCAGTACTTC.

This clone showed up just a few times. V and J are TRBV19 and TRBJ2-3, with 8 positions matching TRBD1. With V trimmed by 1 base and J by 3 bases, 6 bases remained unmatched. The CDR3 covers 16 residues. In germline, CDR1 is LNHDA, CDR2 SQIVND (reference sequence). CDR3 coding DNA: TGTGCCAGTAGTATAGTTACTGGACAGGGAACAGATACGCAGTATTTT. This translates into CASSIVTGQGTDTQYF.

This clone has more than one count but fewer than ten. The chain joins TRBV7-6 to TRBJ2-5; D unclear. The CDR3 extends over 15 amino acids. Trimming cost V 4 bases and J 5 bases, with 17 bases left between them. Germline V lookup: CDR1 SGHVS, CDR2 FNYEAQ. The CDR3 reads CASSSLGGGVETQYF. In DNA form, the CDR3 reads TGTGCCAGCAGCTCCCTTGGCGGCGGCGTTGAGACCCAGTACTTC.

The rearrangement uses TRBV30 and TRBJ2-1, with D hard to call. The CDR3 length is 11 residues. Germline V gene sequence: CDR1 GTSNPN, CDR2 SVGIG (reference sequence). The V end was cut by 3 bases, the J end by 4 bases, with 4 bases between. The CDR3 nucleotides read TGTGCCTGGAGCGTATACAATGAGCAGTTCTTC. As protein: CAWSVYNEQFF.

This clone was seen a handful of times. The chain couples TRBV4-2 to TRBJ1-1; 7 nucleotides agree with TRBD1. The CDR3 consists of 14 residues. Germline CDR1 LGHNA, CDR2 YNFKEQ. The junction had 5 bases not matched to a gene; V was cut back by 3 bases and J by 4 bases. CDR3 amino acids: CASSQMTGPTEAFF. CDR3 coding DNA: TGTGCCAGCAGCCAGATGACAGGGCCCACTGAAGCTTTCTTT.

The J gene is TRBJ2-3, the V gene TRBV19, with D possibly TRBD1 on 5 matching bases. Germline V gene data show CDR1 as LNHDA and CDR2 as SQIVND (reference sequence). Trimming took 3 bases from V and 2 from J, leaving 12 bases between them. The CDR3 is made up of 15 amino acids. The DNA of the CDR3 is TGTGCCAGTAGTATGGTCACAGGCAACACAGATACGCAGTATTTT. This gives the protein CASSMVTGNTDTQYF.

The chain carries TRBV15 and TRBJ1-6, with TRBD1 matching 7 bases. The CDR3 loop spans 15 amino acids. V lost 3 bases and J lost 5; bases outside the gene matches: 4. Per germline, CDR1 LNHNV and CDR2 YYDKDF (reference sequence). Here the CDR3 DNA reads TGTGCCACCAGCAGCCGGGACAGAAATAATTCACCCCTCCACTTT. Residues: CATSSRDRNNSPLHF.

The chain has TRBV28 and TRBJ1-6; possible D gene TRBD1, 5 bases. Germline CDR1 MDHEN, CDR2 SYDVKM. Trimming pared 3 bases from V and 0 bases from J, leaving 6 bases between. This CDR3 is 15 amino acids long. The CDR3 coding sequence is TGTGCCAGCAGTTTCGACAGCTCCTATAATTCACCCCTCCACTTT. Protein sequence: CASSFDSSYNSPLHF.